These 23 T cell receptor beta chains came from one sample sequenced in a study of metastatic and nonmetastatic thyroid tumors. Patients were all untreated before their thyroid surgery. TCRdb redid the clone calls on the PCR reads using MiXCR. Of about 15,000 clones in the sample, approximately 23% were seen once. Sequences were obtained from tumor tissue. The source is a female donor with papillary thyroid cancer or a benign thyroid nodule (not recorded which). Some clones in this sample may be carry-over from other donors' samples.

The genes are TRBV6-1 and TRBJ1-3; no firm D call. The CDR3 is 15 residues long. Germline V CDR1 and CDR2: MNHNS, SASEGT. V lost 1 base to trimming and J lost 0 bases, with 7 bases between them. CDR3 sequence (DNA): TGTGCCAGCAGTGAAGTGATGGGCTCTGGAAACACCATATATTTT. Its protein is CASSEVMGSGNTIYF.

This clone showed up many times. The chain recombines TRBV7-9 with TRBJ2-1; no clear D. Germline assignment: CDR1 SEHNR and CDR2 FQNEAQ (reference sequence). V was clipped by 2 bases and J by 7 bases, with 12 bases between them. CDR3 length equals 14 residues. CDR3 loop: CASSLLVGSNEQFF. The CDR3 coding sequence is TGTGCCAGCAGCTTATTGGTGGGATCTAATGAGCAGTTCTTC.

The sample holds many counts of this clone. J is TRBJ2-5 and V is TRBV5-6; unclear D gene. CDR3 size: 13 residues. Germline V gene lookup returns CDR1 SGHDT and CDR2 YYEEEE. Trimming cost V 6 bases and J 5 bases, with 14 bases left between them. The CDR3 is CASTLGMSETQYF. CDR3 nucleotides: TGTGCCAGCACCCTTGGCATGTCCGAGACCCAGTACTTC.

This clone was observed many times. The chain links TRBV29-1 to TRBJ2-5; D remains ambiguous. Germline CDR1 is SQVTM and CDR2 is ANQGSEA. The CDR3 length is 11 residues. Deletions cut 3 bases from V and 2 bases from J, with 4 bases between. In nucleotides, the CDR3 is TGCAGCGTTGAGGATCAAGAGACCCAGTACTTC. Amino acid sequence: CSVEDQETQYF.

This clone was observed many times. Within the sample, other DNA sequences also encode this same CDR3. This chain joins TRBV5-1 and TRBJ2-3; D is uncertain. Germline V gene sequence: CDR1 SGHRS, CDR2 YFSETQ. The V end lost 0 bases, the J end lost 5 bases, and 13 bases lay between the germline ends. The CDR3 is made up of 15 amino acids. The CDR3 DNA follows: TGCGCCAGCAGCTTGGCCGGTCCTAGTATAGATACGCAGTATTTT. This codes for CASSLAGPSIDTQYF.

This clone was observed many times. The rearrangement links TRBV24-1 to TRBJ2-1, with a tentative D call TRBD2 (6 bases). The CDR3 has 17 amino acids. Germline CDR1 reads KGHDR; CDR2 reads SFDVKD. Trimming removed 1 base at V and 3 bases at J, with 15 bases between. The CDR3 nucleotides read TGTGCCACCAGTGATTTACGCCCGGGAGCCAACTACAATGAGCAGTTCTTC. Amino acid sequence: CATSDLRPGANYNEQFF.

This clone was detected only a few times. J is TRBJ2-1 and V is TRBV10-3, with 9 nucleotides matching TRBD2. The V gene's germline CDR1 is ENHRY and CDR2 SYGVKD. This CDR3 contains 15 residues. The junction had 11 bases not matched to a gene; V was cut back by 6 bases and J by 8 bases. Here the CDR3 reads CAISEPSGKEDEQFF. The CDR3 region has the DNA TGTGCCATCAGCGAGCCTAGCGGGAAGGAGGATGAGCAGTTCTTC.

This clone has at least ten counts. This chain uses TRBV28 with TRBJ2-3; D is unresolved. CDR1 MDHEN and CDR2 SYDVKM come from the germline V gene. V was trimmed by 2 bases and J by 7 bases, leaving 13 bases between them. This CDR3 region has 14 residues. The CDR3 region is CASSLLGPTYTQYF. CDR3 sequence (DNA): TGTGCCAGCAGTTTACTTGGACCGACGTATACGCAGTATTTT.

The V and J genes are TRBV11-3 and TRBJ2-1; the D is unclear. V was cut by 6 bases and J by 2 bases, with 5 bases left in between. Per the germline V gene, CDR1 is SGHNT and CDR2 is YENEEA. The CDR3 has 12 residues. The DNA for the CDR3 is TGTGCCAGCAGTAACACCTACAATGAGCAGTTCTTC. It translates to CASSNTYNEQFF.

This clone is judged large. V gene TRBV2 combines with J gene TRBJ2-7; 8 bases align to TRBD1. Germline CDR1 SNHLY, CDR2 FYNNEI. J was trimmed by 2 bases and V by 6 bases; bases with no gene match: 9. The CDR3 has 15 amino acids. The CDR3, as DNA: TGTGCCAGCAGGGTGGACAGGGAAAACCCCTACGAGCAGTACTTC. Its translation: CASRVDRENPYEQYF.

The V gene is TRBV20-1, the J gene TRBJ2-3; no firm D call. The V gene lost 2 bases and the J gene lost 2 bases, with 14 bases spanning the gap. CDR3 length equals 15 residues. Looked up from germline, CDR1 is DFQATT and CDR2 is SNEGSKA (reference sequence). This chain's CDR3 is CSARQLECHTDTQYF. CDR3 DNA: TGCAGTGCTAGACAACTGGAGTGCCACACAGATACGCAGTATTTT.

This clone is labeled medium-sized. The chain uses TRBV2 and TRBJ1-1; the match to TRBD1 covers 8 bases. CDR3 length: 13 amino acids. V shed 8 bases and J 1 base; nucleotides not matched to a gene: 3. Per germline, CDR1 SNHLY and CDR2 FYNNEI. This CDR3 is CASETGANTEAFF. Written as DNA, the CDR3 is TGTGCCAGCGAGACAGGGGCGAACACTGAAGCTTTCTTT.

Relative to its sample, this clone is medium-sized (0.01 to 0.1%). The chain is built from TRBV27 and TRBJ2-3; a possible D gene is TRBD2 (6 bases). Germline assignment: CDR1 MNHEY and CDR2 SMNVEV (reference sequence). V dropped 5 bases and J dropped 4 bases, with 19 bases sitting between them. CDR3 length: 16 amino acids. The CDR3: CASSPPNSGGSDTQYF. The CDR3 DNA follows: TGTGCCAGCAGTCCCCCTAATAGCGGAGGTTCAGATACGCAGTATTTT.

This clone is a singleton in its sample. The rearrangement links TRBV7-8 to TRBJ1-2, with TRBD1 matching over 10 bases. The CDR3 consists of 15 residues. Germline-derived CDR1 and CDR2 are SGHVS and FQNEAQ. J lost 7 bases, V lost 4 bases, and 9 bases had no gene match. CDR3 region: CASSSRDRGSAGYTF. In DNA form, the CDR3 reads TGTGCCAGCAGCTCACGGGACAGGGGAAGTGCTGGCTACACCTTC.

This clone was counted between two and nine times. The rearrangement links TRBV12-3 or TRBV12-4 to TRBJ2-7; 8 positions match TRBD1. V lost 7 bases, J lost 5 bases, and 1 base stayed unmatched. The CDR3 totals 11 residues. The CDR3 reads CASNRGDEQYF. In DNA form, the CDR3 reads TGTGCCAGCAACAGGGGGGACGAGCAGTACTTC.

This clone was recorded at least ten times. This chain links TRBV27 with TRBJ2-2, with 11 bases aligning to TRBD2. The CDR3 is 15 amino acids. CDR1 and CDR2 (germline): MNHEY, SMNVEV (reference sequence). The junction had 3 bases not matched to a gene; V was cut back by 4 bases and J by 5 bases. The CDR3: CASSWRTSGTGELFF. CDR3 coding DNA: TGTGCCAGCAGTTGGAGGACTAGCGGGACCGGGGAGCTGTTTTTT.

This clone was counted many times. The CDR3 coding sequence is TGCGCCAGCAGCTTGCGACTTGGGCGGGTCCGATCACCCCTCCACTTT. As protein: CASSLRLGRVRSPLHF. This sequence joins TRBV5-1 and TRBJ1-6; D is ambiguous. V shed 1 base and J shed 10 bases, with 18 bases lying between them. Germline V lookup: CDR1 SGHRS, CDR2 YFSETQ. This CDR3 contains 16 residues.

This clone has ten or more counts. The rearrangement links TRBV5-6 to TRBJ2-7, with no clear D. This CDR3 has 12 residues. In germline, CDR1 is SGHDT, CDR2 YYEEEE. Trimming removed 4 bases at V and 4 bases at J, with 9 bases between. This CDR3 is CASSLQNYEQYF. The CDR3 region has the DNA TGTGCCAGCAGCCTACAGAATTACGAGCAGTACTTC.

To note about this clone: A clone one base away is much larger, so this may be a read error. V usage is TRBV3-1 and J usage is TRBJ2-1, with D perhaps matching TRBD2 (5 bases). The CDR3 has 17 amino acids. The ends were cut back, 1 base at V and 7 bases at J, with 20 bases in the middle. Germline values: CDR1 LGHDT, CDR2 YNNKEL (reference sequence). CDR3 sequence: CASSQAGRASLWNEQFF. The CDR3 DNA reads TGTGCCAGCAGCCAAGCGGGAAGGGCATCTCTATGGAATGAGCAGTTCTTC.

This clone is medium-sized within its sample. The DNA of the CDR3 is TGTGCCAGCAGTGAACAGTCCTACGAGCAGTACTTC. It codes for CASSEQSYEQYF. The chain recombines TRBV2 with TRBJ2-7; D call uncertain. This CDR3 comprises 12 residues. V was clipped by 2 bases and J by 1 base, with 3 bases between them. Per germline, CDR1 SNHLY and CDR2 FYNNEI.

In its sample, this clone was seen a few times. This chain joins TRBV6-1 and TRBJ1-2, with D unresolved. CDR1 and CDR2 from the germline V gene are MNHNS and SASEGT. The CDR3 sequence is 15 residues long. V dropped 2 bases and J dropped 0 bases, with 10 bases sitting between them. CDR3 DNA: TGTGCCAGCAGTGAACCGTGGCGGACTAACTATGGCTACACCTTC. It encodes CASSEPWRTNYGYTF.

This clone is labeled medium-sized. CDR3 sequence reads: CASSLAGTGDSPLHF. CDR3 DNA sequence: TGTGCCAGCAGTTTGGCAGGGACTGGCGATTCACCCCTCCACTTT. The V and J genes are TRBV27 and TRBJ1-6, with D possibly TRBD1 on 5 matching bases. CDR1 MNHEY and CDR2 SMNVEV come from the germline V gene (reference sequence). Deletions cut 3 bases from V and 8 bases from J, with 14 bases between. This CDR3 has 15 residues.

About this clone itself: Likely a read error: the CDR3 ends without its conserved phenylalanine or tryptophan. The chain couples TRBV11-1 to TRBJ1-2; 8 nucleotides match TRBD1. CDR1 is SGHAT and CDR2 is FQDESV in the germline V gene (reference sequence). The V gene end was trimmed by 3 bases and the J gene end by 1 base; junction bases not matched to a gene: 13. This CDR3 comprises 18 residues. The CDR3 DNA sequence: TGTGCCAGCAGCTTCCTCCCTGGACAGGGCGGTCTTAACTATGGCTACACCTCC. Amino acids: CASSFLPGQGGLNYGYTS.